The source of this T cell receptor (beta chain) is a study of blood T cell repertoires in COVID-19. At the level of the study: The cDNA or gDNA used as material had been derived from T cells, B-cell-depleted T cells, or PBMCs.

Profiled with immunoSEQ multiplex PCR; TCRdb holds only in-frame clones, not every one. The sample lists about 300,000 clones, less than 90% occurring once. Germline values: CDR1 MDHEN, CDR2 SYDVKM. Trimming stripped 5 bases from V and 2 bases from J, with 13 bases between. The CDR3 totals 15 residues. This sequence originates from a human donor in a cohort sampled during active COVID-19. This chain joins TRBV28 and TRBJ1-5, with D maybe TRBD1 (6 bases). Sequencing was done on a sample of peripheral blood. CDR3 nucleotides: TGTGCCAGCAGTCGCGACAGGCTGGGCAATCAGCCCCAGCATTTT. It is translated as CASSRDRLGNQPQHF.